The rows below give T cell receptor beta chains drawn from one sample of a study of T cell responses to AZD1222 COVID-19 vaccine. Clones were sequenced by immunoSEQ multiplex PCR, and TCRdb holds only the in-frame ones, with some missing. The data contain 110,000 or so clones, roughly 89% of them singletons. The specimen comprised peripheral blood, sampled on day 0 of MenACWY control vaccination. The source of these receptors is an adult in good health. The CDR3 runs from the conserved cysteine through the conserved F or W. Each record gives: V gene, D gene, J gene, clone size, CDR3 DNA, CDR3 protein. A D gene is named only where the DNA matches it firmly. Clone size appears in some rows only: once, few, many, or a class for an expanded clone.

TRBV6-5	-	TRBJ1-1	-	TGTGCCAGCAGCCAAGATTTCAACACTGAAGCTTTCTTT	CASSQDFNTEAFF
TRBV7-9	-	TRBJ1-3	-	TGTGCCAGCAGCTTAACCATTTCCCTTCCTGGAAACACCATATATTTT	CASSLTISLPGNTIYF
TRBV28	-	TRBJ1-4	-	TGTGCCAGCAACCCCGCCCCTGATCGAGACGAAAAACTGTTTTTT	CASNPAPDRDEKLFF
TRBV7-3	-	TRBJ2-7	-	TGTGCCAGCAGCTTAGGAGTGGGACACCTCTACGAGCAGTACTTC	CASSLGVGHLYEQYF
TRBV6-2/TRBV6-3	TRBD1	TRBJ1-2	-	TGTGCCAGCAGTTACGGGGGACAGGGACGTGGCTACACCTTC	CASSYGGQGRGYTF
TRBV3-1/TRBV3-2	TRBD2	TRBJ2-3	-	TGTGCCAGCAGCCATCCCCCGGGACTAGTTTCTTCAGATACGCAGTATTTT	CASSHPPGLVSSDTQYF
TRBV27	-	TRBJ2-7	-	TGTGCCAGCAGTTTAGGTCCCCCCCCCTACGAGCAGTACTTC	CASSLGPPPYEQYF
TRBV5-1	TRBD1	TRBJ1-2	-	TGCGCCAGCAGCTTGGGGGACAGGGCTTATGGCTACACCTTC	CASSLGDRAYGYTF
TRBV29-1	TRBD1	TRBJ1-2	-	TGCAGCGTTGATATAGTTCGACAGGGAGGCGGCTACACCTTC	CSVDIVRQGGGYTF
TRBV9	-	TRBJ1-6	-	TGTGCCAGCAGCGGCGGACAGACAAATTCACCCCTCCACTTT	CASSGGQTNSPLHF
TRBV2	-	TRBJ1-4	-	TGTGCCAGCAGTGAACAGGGCCAGGCTAATGAAAAACTGTTTTTT	CASSEQGQANEKLFF
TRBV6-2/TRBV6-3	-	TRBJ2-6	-	TGTGCCAGCAGTTATCGCCCAGGGCATGGGGCCAACGTCCTGACTTTC	CASSYRPGHGANVLTF
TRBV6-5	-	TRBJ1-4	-	TGTGCCAGCAGTCCCCGGGCCTCAGGGAAGGAAAAACTGTTTTTT	CASSPRASGKEKLFF
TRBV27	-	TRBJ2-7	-	TGTGCCAGCAGTCTCCGGGACCAGTCCTACGAGCAGTACTTC	CASSLRDQSYEQYF
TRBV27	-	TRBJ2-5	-	TGTGCCAGCAGTTTCGGCAGGGAGGCAGGGGCTTGGGAGGAGACCCAGTACTTC	CASSFGREAGAWEETQYF
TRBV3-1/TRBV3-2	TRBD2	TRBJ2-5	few	TGTGCCAGCAGCCGGGGGACTAGCGGGCAAGAGACCCAGTACTTC	CASSRGTSGQETQYF
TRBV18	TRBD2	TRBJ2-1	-	TGTGCCAGCTCATCTGGACTAGCGGGTCTCCACGGGAATTGGGAGCAGTTCTTC	CASSSGLAGLHGNWEQFF
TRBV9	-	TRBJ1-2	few	TGTGCCAGCAGCGTAGGTATCGGGGGCTCGGGCTATGGCTACACCTTC	CASSVGIGGSGYGYTF
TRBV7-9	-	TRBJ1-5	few	TGTGCCAGCAGAATAGGGGGGCGAGGGAATCAGCCCCAGCATTTT	CASRIGGRGNQPQHF
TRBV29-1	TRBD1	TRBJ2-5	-	TGCAGCGTAGCAGACAGGGCCGAGACCCAGTACTTC	CSVADRAETQYF
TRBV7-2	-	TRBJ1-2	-	TGTGCCAGCAGTTCCACGGCCGGAAACTATGGCTACACCTTC	CASSSTAGNYGYTF
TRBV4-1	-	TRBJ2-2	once	TGCGCCAGCAGCCAAGAGCCCGCGAACACCGGGGAGCTGTTTTTT	CASSQEPANTGELFF
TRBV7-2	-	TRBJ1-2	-	TGTGCCACCAAGACAGGTCCGCTAGCTAACTATGGCTACACCTTC	CATKTGPLANYGYTF
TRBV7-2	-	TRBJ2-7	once	TGTGCCAGCAGCTCGAGTCCCGAAAGCTCCTACGAGCAGTACTTC	CASSSSPESSYEQYF
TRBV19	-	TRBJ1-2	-	TGTGCCAGTAGTATCACGGGGGGTGATGGCTACACCTTC	CASSITGGDGYTF
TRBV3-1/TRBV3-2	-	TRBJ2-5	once	TGTGCCAGCAGCCAGGCCCAGGGGCAAGAGACCCAGTACTTC	CASSQAQGQETQYF
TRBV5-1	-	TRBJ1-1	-	TGCGCCAGCAGCCCTAAGCCACCGAACACTGAAGCTTTCTTT	CASSPKPPNTEAFF
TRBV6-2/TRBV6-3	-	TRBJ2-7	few	TGTGCCAGCAGTTACGGGGCGGAGCAGTACTTC	CASSYGAEQYF
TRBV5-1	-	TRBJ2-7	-	TGCGCCAGCAGCTTGGTAGGATGGCAGGGCTCCTACGAGCAGTACTTC	CASSLVGWQGSYEQYF
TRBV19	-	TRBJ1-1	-	TGTGCCTCAAGAGGGGGGATACCTCACACTGAAGCTTTCTTT	CASRGGIPHTEAFF
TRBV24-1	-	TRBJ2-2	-	TGTGCCACCATCGGGGGTCAGGACACCGGGGAGCTGTTTTTT	CATIGGQDTGELFF
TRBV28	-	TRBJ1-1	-	TGTGCCAGCAGATCAGGGAGCACTGAAGCTTTCTTT	CASRSGSTEAFF
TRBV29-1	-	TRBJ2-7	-	TGCAGCGTCTCCCTCCAAGGCACTAGGCCGTACTTC	CSVSLQGTRPYF
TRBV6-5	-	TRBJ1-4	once	TGTGCCAGCACCTGGGGAGTGGCAACTAATGAAAAACTGTTTTTT	CASTWGVATNEKLFF
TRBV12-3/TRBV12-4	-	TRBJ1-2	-	TGTGCCAGCAGCTCGATGGGTGGCTACACCTTC	CASSSMGGYTF
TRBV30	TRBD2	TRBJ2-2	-	TGTGCCAGAACTAGCGGGGGTAGGACCGGGGAGCTGTTTTTT	CARTSGGRTGELFF
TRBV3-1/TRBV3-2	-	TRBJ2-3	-	TGTGCCAGCAGCCAAGTTGCGATATTGAACACAGATACGCAGTATTTT	CASSQVAILNTDTQYF
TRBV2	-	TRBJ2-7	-	TGTGCCAGCACCCCCGGGGGGACAGGCTCCTACGAGCAGTACTTC	CASTPGGTGSYEQYF
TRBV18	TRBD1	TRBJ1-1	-	TGTGCCAGCTCACCCAGGCAGACAGGGGGGACCACTGAAGCTTTCTTT	CASSPRQTGGTTEAFF
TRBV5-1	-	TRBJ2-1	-	TGCGCCAGCAGCGTCAGAGATGAGCAGTTCTTC	CASSVRDEQFF
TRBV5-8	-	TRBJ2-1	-	TGTGCCAGCAGCCCGGTACTAGCCCGCTTGGAGGGTGAGCAGTTCTTC	CASSPVLARLEGEQFF
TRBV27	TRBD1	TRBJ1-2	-	TGTGCCAGCAGGCCAGCGGGGACAGGAACTAACTATGGCTACACCTTC	CASRPAGTGTNYGYTF
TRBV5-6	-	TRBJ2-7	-	TGTGCCAGCAGCTTCGGCACCTCCTACGAGCAGTACTTC	CASSFGTSYEQYF
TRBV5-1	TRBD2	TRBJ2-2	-	TGCGCCAGCAGCCCAAGACTAGCGGGGGACACCGGGGAGCTGTTTTTT	CASSPRLAGDTGELFF
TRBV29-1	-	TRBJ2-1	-	TGCAGCGTTGCCGGGGGTCGCGTCTTGAACAATGAGCAGTTCTTC	CSVAGGRVLNNEQFF
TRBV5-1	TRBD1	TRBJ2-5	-	TGCGCCAGCAGCCCCGGGACAGGGAAATTGGAGACCCAGTACTTC	CASSPGTGKLETQYF
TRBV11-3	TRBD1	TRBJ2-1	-	TGTGCCAGCAGCTTAGAGCAGGGGGCGTACAATGAGCAGTTCTTC	CASSLEQGAYNEQFF
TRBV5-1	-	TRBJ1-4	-	TGCGCCAGCAGCTCCACCGGGACGAACGAAAAACTGTTTTTT	CASSSTGTNEKLFF
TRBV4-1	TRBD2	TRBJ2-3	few	TGCGCCAGCAGCCAACTACAGACTAGCGGAGATACGCAGTATTTT	CASSQLQTSGDTQYF
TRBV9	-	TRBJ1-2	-	TGTGCCAGCAGCGGCGACGGGTTAGTCACCTTC	CASSGDGLVTF
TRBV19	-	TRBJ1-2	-	TGTGCCAGTAGTATTCTCCAGGATGGCTACACCTTC	CASSILQDGYTF
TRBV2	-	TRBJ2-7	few	TGTGCCAGCAACCCTCCTCCAGGGGCCCCGGGATCCTACGAGCAGTACTTC	CASNPPPGAPGSYEQYF
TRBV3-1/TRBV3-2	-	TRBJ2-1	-	TGTGCCAGCAGCCAATTGGCGGGGTACTCCTACAATGAGCAGTTCTTC	CASSQLAGYSYNEQFF
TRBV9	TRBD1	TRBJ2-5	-	TGTGCCAGCCAACAGGGGATCTCTGGGAAAGAGACCCAGTACTTC	CASQQGISGKETQYF
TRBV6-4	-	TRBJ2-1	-	TGTGCCAGCAGTGGGGACTCCTACAATGAGCAGTTCTTC	CASSGDSYNEQFF
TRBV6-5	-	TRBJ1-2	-	TGTGCCAGCAGTTCCGGCCAGGGCAGAATAGGACATGGCTACACCTTC	CASSSGQGRIGHGYTF